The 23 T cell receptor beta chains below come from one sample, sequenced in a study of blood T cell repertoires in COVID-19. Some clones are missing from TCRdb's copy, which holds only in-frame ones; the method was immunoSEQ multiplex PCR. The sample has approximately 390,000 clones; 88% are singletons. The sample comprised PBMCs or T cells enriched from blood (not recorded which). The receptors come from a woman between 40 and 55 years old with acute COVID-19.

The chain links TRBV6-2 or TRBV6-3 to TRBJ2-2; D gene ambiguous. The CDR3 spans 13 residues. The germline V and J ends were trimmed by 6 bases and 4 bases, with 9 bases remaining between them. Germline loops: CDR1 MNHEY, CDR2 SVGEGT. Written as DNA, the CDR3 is TGTGCCAGCAGCCGGGCCCCCACCGGGGAGCTGTTTTTT. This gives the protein CASSRAPTGELFF.

CDR3: CASSQQGGVYEQYF. CDR3 in DNA: TGTGCCAGCAGCCAACAGGGGGGAGTCTACGAGCAGTACTTC. This chain uses TRBV27 with TRBJ2-7; 8 bases align to TRBD1. The CDR3 contains 14 residues. The germline gives CDR1 MNHEY, CDR2 SMNVEV (reference sequence). The trim removed 6 bases at V and 3 bases at J, leaving 7 bases unmatched.

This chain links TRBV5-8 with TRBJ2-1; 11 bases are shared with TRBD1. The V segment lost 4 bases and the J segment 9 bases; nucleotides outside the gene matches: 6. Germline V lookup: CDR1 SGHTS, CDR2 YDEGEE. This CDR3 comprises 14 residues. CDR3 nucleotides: TGTGCCAGCAGCCTCGGACAGGGGGCTTCTGAGCAGTTCTTC. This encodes CASSLGQGASEQFF.

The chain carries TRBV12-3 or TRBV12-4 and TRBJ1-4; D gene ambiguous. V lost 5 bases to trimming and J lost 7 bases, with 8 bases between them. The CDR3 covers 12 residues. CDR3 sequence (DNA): TGTGCCAGCAGTCACGCCGGTGAAAAACTGTTTTTT. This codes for CASSHAGEKLFF.

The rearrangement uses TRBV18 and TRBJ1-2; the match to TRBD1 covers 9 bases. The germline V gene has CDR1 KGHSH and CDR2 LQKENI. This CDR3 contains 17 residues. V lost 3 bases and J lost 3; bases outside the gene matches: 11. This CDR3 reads CASSPSGDRGVYYGYTF. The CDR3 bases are TGTGCCAGCTCACCGTCCGGAGACAGGGGGGTGTACTATGGCTACACCTTC. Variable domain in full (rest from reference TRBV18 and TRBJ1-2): NAGVMQNPRHLVRRRGQEARLRCSPMKGHSHVYWYRQLPEEGLKFMVYLQKENIIDESGMPKERFSAEFPKEGPSILRIQQVVRGDSAAYFCASSPSGDRGVYYGYTFGSGTRLTVV.

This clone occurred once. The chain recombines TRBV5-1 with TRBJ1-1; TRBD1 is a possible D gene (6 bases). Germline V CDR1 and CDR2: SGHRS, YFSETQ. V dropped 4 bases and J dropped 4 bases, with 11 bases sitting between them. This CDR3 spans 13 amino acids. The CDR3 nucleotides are TGCGCCAGCAGCATAGGACAGACCACTGAAGCTTTCTTT. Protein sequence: CASSIGQTTEAFF.

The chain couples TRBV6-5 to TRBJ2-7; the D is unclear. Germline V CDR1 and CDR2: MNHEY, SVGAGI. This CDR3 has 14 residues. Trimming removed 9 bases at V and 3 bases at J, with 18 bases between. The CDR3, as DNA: TGTGCCAGAGCAGTATTAGCCCGGTACTACGAGCAGTACTTC. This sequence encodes CARAVLARYYEQYF.

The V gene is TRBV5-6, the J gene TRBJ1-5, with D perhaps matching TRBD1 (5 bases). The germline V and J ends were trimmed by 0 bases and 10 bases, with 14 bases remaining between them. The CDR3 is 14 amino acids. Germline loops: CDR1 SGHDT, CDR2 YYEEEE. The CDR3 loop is CASSLAGRGSPQHF. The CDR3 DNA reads TGTGCCAGCAGCTTGGCTGGTAGGGGTAGCCCCCAGCATTTT.

The CDR3 coding sequence is TGTGCCTGGAGCCCCGGACAGCCAAATTCACCCCTCCACTTT. It translates to CAWSPGQPNSPLHF. The chain combines TRBV30 with TRBJ1-6; D possibly corresponds to TRBD1 (6 bases). Germline V gene lookup returns CDR1 GTSNPN and CDR2 SVGIG (reference sequence). V dropped 3 bases and J dropped 7 bases, with 13 bases sitting between them. This CDR3 is 14 amino acids long.

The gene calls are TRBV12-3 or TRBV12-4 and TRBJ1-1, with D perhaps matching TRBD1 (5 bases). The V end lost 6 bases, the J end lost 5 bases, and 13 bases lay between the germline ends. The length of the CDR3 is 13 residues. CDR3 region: CASSTGTNTEAFF. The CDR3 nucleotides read TGTGCCAGCAGCACCGGGACTAATACTGAAGCTTTCTTT.

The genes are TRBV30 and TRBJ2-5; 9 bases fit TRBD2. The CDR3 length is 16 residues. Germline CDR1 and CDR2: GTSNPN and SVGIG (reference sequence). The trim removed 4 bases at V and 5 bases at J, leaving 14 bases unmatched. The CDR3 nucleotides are TGTGCCTGGACCGGGACTAGCCTTCGGGGCGGGGAGACCCAGTACTTC. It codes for CAWTGTSLRGGETQYF.

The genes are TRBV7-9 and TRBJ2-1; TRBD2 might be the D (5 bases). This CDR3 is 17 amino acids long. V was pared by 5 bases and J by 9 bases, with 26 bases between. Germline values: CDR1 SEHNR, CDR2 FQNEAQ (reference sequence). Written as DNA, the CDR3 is TGTGCCAGCAGCCCCCGTGGGGTGCGTCCTAGCAACGTTGAGCAGTTCTTC. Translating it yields CASSPRGVRPSNVEQFF.

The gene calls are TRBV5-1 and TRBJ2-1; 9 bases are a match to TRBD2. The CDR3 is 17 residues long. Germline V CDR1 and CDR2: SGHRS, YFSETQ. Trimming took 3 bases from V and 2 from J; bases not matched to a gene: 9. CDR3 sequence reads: CASSSGTSRTTYNEQFF. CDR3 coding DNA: TGCGCCAGCAGCTCCGGGACTAGCCGAACAACCTACAATGAGCAGTTCTTC.

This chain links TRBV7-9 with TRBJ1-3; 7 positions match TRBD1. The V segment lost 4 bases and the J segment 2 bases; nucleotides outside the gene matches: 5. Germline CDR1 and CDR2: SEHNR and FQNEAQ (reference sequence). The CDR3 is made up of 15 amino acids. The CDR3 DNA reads TGTGCCAGCAGCTGGGGACAGACGGCTGGAAACACCATATATTTT. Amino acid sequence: CASSWGQTAGNTIYF.

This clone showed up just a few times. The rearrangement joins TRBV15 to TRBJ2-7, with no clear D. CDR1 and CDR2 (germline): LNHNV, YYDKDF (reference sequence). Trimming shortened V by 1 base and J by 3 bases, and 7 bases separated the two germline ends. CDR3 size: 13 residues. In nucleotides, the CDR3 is TGTGCCACCAGCAGAGCAAGACTCTACGAGCAGTACTTC. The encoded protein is CATSRARLYEQYF. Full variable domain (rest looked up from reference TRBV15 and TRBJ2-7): DAMVIQNPRYQVTQFGKPVTLSCSQTLNHNVMYWYQQKSSQAPKLLFHYYDKDFNNEADTPDNFQSRRPNTSFCFLDIRSPGLGDTAMYLCATSRARLYEQYFGPGTRLTVT.

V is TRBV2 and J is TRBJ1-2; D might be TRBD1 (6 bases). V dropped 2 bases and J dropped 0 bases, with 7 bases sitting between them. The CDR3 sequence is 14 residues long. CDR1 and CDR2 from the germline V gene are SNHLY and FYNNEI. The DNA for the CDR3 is TGTGCCAGCAGTGAATCAGGGGCTAACTATGGCTACACCTTC. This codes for CASSESGANYGYTF.

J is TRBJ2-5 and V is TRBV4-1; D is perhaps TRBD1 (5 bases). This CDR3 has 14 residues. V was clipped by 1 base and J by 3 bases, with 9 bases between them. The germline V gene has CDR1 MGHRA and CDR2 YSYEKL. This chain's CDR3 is CASSQVAGKETQYF. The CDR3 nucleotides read TGCGCCAGCAGCCAAGTGGCAGGGAAAGAGACCCAGTACTTC.

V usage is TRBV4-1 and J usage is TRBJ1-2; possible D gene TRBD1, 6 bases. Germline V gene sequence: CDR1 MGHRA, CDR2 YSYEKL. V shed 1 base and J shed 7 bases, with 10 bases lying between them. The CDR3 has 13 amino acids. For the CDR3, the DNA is TGCGCCAGCAGCCAAGTTTCAGGGGTTGGCTACACCTTC. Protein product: CASSQVSGVGYTF.

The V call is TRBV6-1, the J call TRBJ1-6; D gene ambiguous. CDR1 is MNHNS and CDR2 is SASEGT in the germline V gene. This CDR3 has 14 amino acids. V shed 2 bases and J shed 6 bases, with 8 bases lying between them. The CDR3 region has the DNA TGTGCCAGCAGTGAAAAACGGTCTAATTCACCCCTCCACTTT. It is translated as CASSEKRSNSPLHF.

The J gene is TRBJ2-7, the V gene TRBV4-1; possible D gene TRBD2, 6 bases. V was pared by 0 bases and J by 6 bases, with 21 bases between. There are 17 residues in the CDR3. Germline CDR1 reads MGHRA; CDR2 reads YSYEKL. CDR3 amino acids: CASSQDHRAGPEGEQYF. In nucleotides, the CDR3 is TGCGCCAGCAGCCAAGATCATAGGGCGGGGCCTGAAGGCGAGCAGTACTTC.

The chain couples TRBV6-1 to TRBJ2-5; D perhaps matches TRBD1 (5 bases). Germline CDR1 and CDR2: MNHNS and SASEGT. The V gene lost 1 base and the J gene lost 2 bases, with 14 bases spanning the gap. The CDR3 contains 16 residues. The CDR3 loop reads CASSEVVAGLQETQYF. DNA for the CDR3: TGTGCCAGCAGTGAAGTGGTCGCAGGGCTTCAAGAGACCCAGTACTTC.

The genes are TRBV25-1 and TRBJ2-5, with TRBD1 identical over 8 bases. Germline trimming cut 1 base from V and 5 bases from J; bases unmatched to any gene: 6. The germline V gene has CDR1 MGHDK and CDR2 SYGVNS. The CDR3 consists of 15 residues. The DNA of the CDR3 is TGTGCCAGCAGTGAATTCGGCAGGGGGCGGGAGACCCAGTACTTC. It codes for CASSEFGRGRETQYF. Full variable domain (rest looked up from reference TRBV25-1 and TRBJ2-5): EADIYQTPRYLVIGTGKKITLECSQTMGHDKMYWYQQDPGMELHLIHYSYGVNSTEKGDLSSESTVSRIRTEHFPLTLESARPSHTSQYLCASSEFGRGRETQYFGPGTRLLVL.

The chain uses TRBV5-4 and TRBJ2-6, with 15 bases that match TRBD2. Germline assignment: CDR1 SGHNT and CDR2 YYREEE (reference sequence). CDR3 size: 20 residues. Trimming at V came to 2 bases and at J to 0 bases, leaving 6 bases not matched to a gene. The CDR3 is CASSFALGLAGGSGANVLTF. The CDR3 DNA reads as TGTGCCAGCAGCTTTGCTCTGGGACTAGCGGGGGGCTCTGGGGCCAACGTCCTGACTTTC.